This T cell receptor (beta chain) was captured by sequencing in a study of T cell changes during pregnancy in multiple sclerosis. The germline gives CDR1 SGHRS, CDR2 YFSETQ. CDR3 size: 16 residues. The ends lost 0 bases at V and 7 bases at J; junction bases unmatched: 11. Clones were read by immunoSEQ multiplex PCR, and TCRdb kept only the in-frame ones, dropping some. The data show 78,000 or so clones, about nine tenths seen once. Here the sequenced sample was CD4+ T cells from peripheral blood mononuclear cells, taken before pregnancy. The receptor's source is a female donor with multiple sclerosis, enrolled in a pregnancy study. The J gene is TRBJ2-7, the V gene TRBV5-1; 9 nucleotides align to TRBD2. The CDR3 loop is CASSLVLGGRAGEQYF. The CDR3, as DNA: TGCGCCAGCAGCTTGGTATTGGGCGGGAGGGCCGGAGAGCAGTACTTC.